This TCR beta chain is drawn from a study of blood T cells in healthy people across ages. This clonotype has a handful of counts. The authors ran a second PCR of about 7 to 11 cycles using a sample-barcoded 5' primer and a J-beta primer mix. MiXCR, run by TCRdb on the 5' RACE reads, gives a single entry per CDR3 protein. Of about 800,000 distinct CDR3 sequences listed, approximately 25% are singletons. This sample was also put to use in a study of T cells of mothers and their children.

The sequenced sample was blood. The TCR comes from a boy aged 5 to 17 in good health.

The CDR3 region is CASIGGTSYEQYF. Here the CDR3 DNA reads TGTGCCAGCATAGGGGGCACATCCTACGAGCAGTACTTC. This chain connects TRBV5-5 to TRBJ2-5; 7 bases agree with TRBD1. The tail of the sequence fits TRBJ2-7 better, so the J call may be wrong. The CDR3 runs to 13 residues. Per the germline V gene, CDR1 is SGHKS and CDR2 is YYEKEE (reference sequence).